The clone carrying this TCR beta chain was seen only a few times. Its antigen remains unidentified. The data were obtained in a study of blood T cells in healthy people across ages. Regarding the study as a whole: Higher diversity, along with more naive CD4+ cells, distinguished long-lived donors from aged donors.

With a J-beta primer mix and a sample-barcoded 5' primer, a second PCR ran about 7 to 12 cycles. From the 5' RACE reads, TCRdb called clonotypes with MiXCR, one entry per CDR3 protein. The sample records some 550,000 distinct CDR3 sequences, less than 60% being singletons. The CDR3 extends over 15 amino acids. Germline V CDR1 and CDR2: MNHEY, SVGAGI. The V gene end was trimmed by 4 bases and the J gene end by 10 bases; junction bases not matched to a gene: 12. Staff drew roughly 10 milliliters of peripheral blood from each donor. Sequenced sample: blood. The genes are TRBV6-5 and TRBJ1-1; 10 bases line up with TRBD1. The sequence came from a man older than 75 in good health. CDR3 sequence (DNA): TGTGCCAGCAGTTTATCATCCGGGACAGGGGATGGAGCTTTCTTT. Translation gives CASSLSSGTGDGAFF.